Given below is one TCR beta chain in context. What it binds is not known. This record comes from a study of blood T cells in healthy people across ages. Study-level background: Every two T cells gave about one barcoded beta molecule via template switching. General study points: Using unsorted PBMCs precluded a conclusive naive versus antigen-experienced comparison.

Total RNA was isolated from each sample in quantities of at least 6 micrograms. Then a second PCR, running about 7 to 11 cycles, was carried out with a sample-barcoded 5' primer and a J-beta primer mix. TCRdb analysed the 5' RACE reads with MiXCR anew, one entry per CDR3 protein. The table lists some 690,000 distinct CDR3 sequences, roughly 20% of them singletons. The clonotype originates from a man between 65 and 85 years old in good health. The specimen was blood.

CDR3 amino acids: CASKVGGDVNTEAFF. CDR3 nucleotide sequence: TGCGCCAGTAAGGTAGGGGGCGACGTGAACACTGAAGCTTTCTTT. This sequence joins TRBV5-1 and TRBJ1-1, with TRBD1 matching over 7 bases. The germline V gene has CDR1 SGHRS and CDR2 YFSETQ. Trimming at V came to 8 bases and at J to 0 bases, leaving 10 bases not matched to a gene. The CDR3 is made up of 15 amino acids.